These 14 T cell receptor beta chains were sequenced from one sample in a study of shared clonotypes between healthy human individuals (dated by TCRdb to about 2020). Libraries were prepared through the immunoSEQ multiplex PCR assay. Entries here come from immuneACCESS through TCRdb and include only in-frame sequences with V and J called. Some clones fail to appear in such tables; in the studies checked, an unresolved V gene covers under half of the shortfall, and the cause of the remainder is unknown. The sample table records some 2 million clones; approximately 94% of these occur just once. Together, the top ten hold 0.95% to 1.5% of the sample. CD8 naive samples were CD45RO-negative cells positively selected for CCR7, giving a CD45RA+CCR7+ population that excluded TemRA cells. Sequences were obtained from naive CD8+ T cells sorted from blood. Explained via the paper, the cell subset or site label denotes: CD45RA+CCR7+. These receptors were taken from a man between 18 and 35 years old in good health.

The chain has TRBV19 and TRBJ2-5, with 10 bases that match TRBD2. The CDR3 covers 15 residues. J was trimmed by 5 bases and V by 4 bases; bases with no gene match: 7. CDR1 LNHDA and CDR2 SQIVND come from the germline V gene (reference sequence). The CDR3 DNA follows: TGTGCCAGTAGTACCCGACTAGCGGGTTTGGAGACCCAGTACTTC. Its translation is CASSTRLAGLETQYF.

This chain uses TRBV5-6 with TRBJ1-1; D perhaps matches TRBD1 (5 bases). The V gene lost 5 bases and the J gene lost 7 bases, with 12 bases spanning the gap. The CDR3 runs to 12 residues. The germline gives CDR1 SGHDT, CDR2 YYEEEE. The CDR3 sequence is CASSSSQGEAFF. The CDR3 DNA sequence: TGTGCCAGCAGTTCTAGCCAGGGTGAAGCTTTCTTT.

V gene TRBV19 combines with J gene TRBJ1-5, with unresolved D. V was shortened by 3 bases and J by 3 bases, with 12 bases between the two germline ends. CDR3 size: 15 residues. Per germline, CDR1 LNHDA and CDR2 SQIVND (reference sequence). The CDR3, as DNA: TGTGCCAGTAGTATCGCAGATCTCCCCAATCAGCCCCAGCATTTT. This sequence encodes CASSIADLPNQPQHF.

This chain links TRBV28 with TRBJ2-5, with D perhaps matching TRBD1 (5 bases). The CDR3 is made up of 13 amino acids. From germline, CDR1 is MDHEN and CDR2 SYDVKM. The V gene lost 5 bases and the J gene lost 3 bases, with 10 bases spanning the gap. The CDR3 nucleotides read TGTGCCAGCAGTGGGGTGACAGAAGAGACCCAGTACTTC. The encoded protein is CASSGVTEETQYF.

The V and J genes are TRBV7-9 and TRBJ2-2; unclear D gene. CDR1 is SEHNR, CDR2 FQNEAQ, per germline (reference sequence). There are 13 residues in the CDR3. Trimming took 2 bases from V and 6 from J, leaving 7 bases between them. CDR3 sequence (DNA): TGTGCCAGCAGCTTAAATCCGTCCGGGGAGCTGTTTTTT. This encodes CASSLNPSGELFF. The entire variable domain, with the rest obtained from reference TRBV7-9 and TRBJ2-2, is as follows: DTGVSQNPRHKITKRGQNVTFRCDPISEHNRLYWYRQTLGQGPEFLTYFQNEAQLEKSRLLSDRFSAERPKGSFSTLEIQRTEQGDSAMYLCASSLNPSGELFFGEGSRLTVL.

J is TRBJ1-2 and V is TRBV4-1, with a weak D call TRBD1 (6 bases). The CDR3 runs to 15 residues. Per the germline V gene, CDR1 is MGHRA and CDR2 is YSYEKL. The V end was cut by 1 base, the J end by 5 bases, with 14 bases between. The CDR3 nucleotides are TGCGCCAGCAGCCAAGTTAAAGGGAGGGGGTATGGCTACACCTTC. Residues: CASSQVKGRGYGYTF.

This clone was detected only once. This rearrangement joins TRBV29-1 to TRBJ2-1; 12 bases are shared with TRBD2. Germline values: CDR1 SQVTM, CDR2 ANQGSEA. The CDR3 loop spans 16 amino acids. The ends lost 1 base at V and 9 bases at J; junction bases unmatched: 10. The CDR3 sequence is CSVEGRLAGDEGEQFF. CDR3 DNA: TGCAGCGTTGAAGGAAGACTAGCGGGAGACGAAGGTGAGCAGTTCTTC.

The chain couples TRBV9 to TRBJ1-4, with D hard to call. Germline V gives CDR1 SGDLS, CDR2 YYNGEE. V was cut by 0 bases and J by 5 bases, with 8 bases left in between. The CDR3 loop spans 14 amino acids. The CDR3 nucleotides read TGTGCCAGCAGCGTAGGCAGAGCCAATGAAAAACTGTTTTTT. It specifies CASSVGRANEKLFF.

The chain recombines TRBV27 with TRBJ1-2; D is undetermined. Deletions cut 6 bases from V and 8 bases from J, with 19 bases between. The CDR3 is 14 residues long. CDR1 MNHEY and CDR2 SMNVEV come from the germline V gene (reference sequence). CDR3 protein: CASRSLSPLLGYTF. The CDR3 DNA sequence: TGTGCCAGCAGATCACTCTCCCCCCTGCTGGGCTACACCTTC.

The V and J genes are TRBV30 and TRBJ1-2, with D tentatively TRBD1 (6 bases). The CDR3 contains 12 residues. The V end lost 3 bases, the J end lost 6 bases, and 11 bases lay between the germline ends. CDR1 is GTSNPN, CDR2 SVGIG, per germline (reference sequence). As DNA, the CDR3 is TGTGCCTGGAGCTCGAGGGGGGATGGCTACACCTTC. Its translation: CAWSSRGDGYTF.

This clone was observed a single time. In DNA, the CDR3 is TGTGCCTCAGGGCCCCGGACAGGGGGGTACGAGCAGTACTTC. Translating it yields CASGPRTGGYEQYF. The chain combines TRBV15 with TRBJ2-7, with 10 bases identical to TRBD1. V dropped 11 bases and J dropped 4; count of bases not matched to a gene: 11. The CDR3 contains 14 residues. From germline, CDR1 is LNHNV and CDR2 YYDKDF (reference sequence).

The chain has TRBV14 and TRBJ2-4; D not resolved. Trimming took off 0 bases at V and 12 bases at J, with 9 bases between the two ends. CDR1 is SGHDN, CDR2 FVKESK, per germline. There are 12 residues in the CDR3. The CDR3 reads CASSQDPWSQYF. The DNA for the CDR3 is TGTGCCAGCAGCCAAGACCCATGGAGTCAGTACTTC.

This clone was found once. This chain uses TRBV11-2 with TRBJ2-2, with a tentative D call TRBD1 (5 bases). V gave up 6 bases and J gave up 0 bases, with 20 bases separating them. The CDR3 contains 18 residues. Germline V lookup: CDR1 SGHAT, CDR2 FQNNGV. The CDR3 region has the DNA TGTGCCAGCAGTGATAATCGTCTGGGGCCCTCGAACACCGGGGAGCTGTTTTTT. It yields the protein CASSDNRLGPSNTGELFF.

Only one count was recorded for this clone. J is TRBJ1-6 and V is TRBV9, with 9 positions matching TRBD1. The germline V gene has CDR1 SGDLS and CDR2 YYNGEE. The CDR3 totals 15 residues. V shed 4 bases, J shed 10 bases, and the junction held 9 bases outside the gene matches. The CDR3 loop reads CASSMGQGGLSPLHF. The CDR3, as DNA: TGTGCCAGCAGCATGGGACAGGGCGGATTGTCACCCCTCCACTTT.